These 8 T cell receptor beta chains were all obtained from the same sample, sequenced in a study of control samples from healthy donors and cancer patients. Libraries were prepared by immunoSEQ multiplex PCR; TCRdb keeps only in-frame clonotypes and omits some of them. The sample shows roughly 50,000 clones, 90% to 95% of them seen only once. Sequencing used blood. The receptors stem from a man younger than 40 in good health.

V gene TRBV20-1 combines with J gene TRBJ2-1; 7 nucleotides agree with TRBD2. Germline CDR1 and CDR2: DFQATT and SNEGSKA (reference sequence). J gave up 10 bases and V 3 bases, and 12 bases lay outside the gene matches. The CDR3 loop spans 14 amino acids. CDR3 protein: CSASHPRLASEQFF. CDR3 nucleotides: TGCAGTGCTAGTCATCCCAGACTAGCTTCCGAGCAGTTCTTC.

This clone was recorded once. J is TRBJ2-3 and V is TRBV2; 8 positions match TRBD2. The CDR3 covers 15 residues. Unmatched junction bases numbered 5, after V lost 6 bases and J lost 0 bases. Germline V gene lookup returns CDR1 SNHLY and CDR2 FYNNEI. CDR3 loop: CASSPGTSSTDTQYF. In nucleotides, the CDR3 is TGTGCCAGCAGCCCCGGGACTAGTAGCACAGATACGCAGTATTTT. Combining the CDR3 with reference TRBV2 and TRBJ2-3 gives the whole variable domain EPEVTQTPSHQVTQMGQEVILRCVPISNHLYFYWYRQILGQKVEFLVSFYNNEISEKSEIFDDQFSVERPDGSNFTLKIRSTKLEDSAMYFCASSPGTSSTDTQYFGPGTRLTVL.

This rearrangement joins TRBV25-1 to TRBJ1-1; maybe TRBD1 (6 bases). Trimming cost V 3 bases and J 13 bases, with 15 bases left between them. CDR3 length equals 12 residues. Germline V gene sequence: CDR1 MGHDK, CDR2 SYGVNS. The CDR3 loop reads CASSDMRKGVFF. The CDR3 DNA follows: TGTGCCAGCAGTGACATGAGAAAGGGGGTTTTCTTT.

The chain is built from TRBV15 and TRBJ2-6, with D possibly matching TRBD1 (6 bases). Germline loops: CDR1 LNHNV, CDR2 YYDKDF (reference sequence). The CDR3 extends over 18 amino acids. V gave up 0 bases and J gave up 0 bases, with 12 bases separating them. The CDR3 loop is CATSRDTGLSSGANVLTF. In DNA form, the CDR3 reads TGTGCCACCAGCAGAGATACAGGGCTGAGCTCTGGGGCCAACGTCCTGACTTTC.

The chain uses TRBV2 and TRBJ2-1, with TRBD2 matching 7 bases. The CDR3 length is 13 residues. Germline trimming cut 6 bases from V and 5 bases from J; bases unmatched to any gene: 4. The germline CDR1 and CDR2 sequences are SNHLY and FYNNEI. CDR3 coding DNA: TGTGCCAGCAGAACTAGCGCACACAATGAGCAGTTCTTC. Translated: CASRTSAHNEQFF.

The rearrangement joins TRBV10-3 to TRBJ1-2; TRBD1 matches at 8 bases. J gave up 1 base and V 6 bases, and 1 base lay outside the gene matches. This CDR3 spans 13 amino acids. Germline CDR1 and CDR2: ENHRY and SYGVKD. The CDR3 sequence: CAIRDRDNYGYTF. CDR3 sequence (DNA): TGTGCCATCAGGGACAGGGATAACTATGGCTACACCTTC.

The J gene is TRBJ2-7, the V gene TRBV11-2; D possibly uses TRBD1 or TRBD2 (5 bases each). V lost 7 bases to trimming and J lost 6 bases, with 25 bases between them. Germline-derived CDR1 and CDR2 are SGHAT and FQNNGV. This CDR3 spans 16 amino acids. CDR3 residues: CASTSTGTSRPAEQYF. CDR3 nucleotide sequence: TGTGCCAGCACCTCCACCGGGACGTCTCGTCCGGCCGAGCAGTACTTC.

The CDR3 region has the DNA TGTGCCAGCTCACCCGGTCAAGAGAACACCATATATTTT. Protein: CASSPGQENTIYF. The rearrangement uses TRBV18 and TRBJ1-3; no clear D. CDR1 KGHSH and CDR2 LQKENI come from the germline V gene. This CDR3 contains 13 residues. The V and J ends lost 3 bases and 7 bases respectively, with 10 bases between them.